Below are 5 T cell receptor beta chains sequenced from a single sample in a study of T cells after yellow fever vaccination. TCRdb re-called the 5' RACE reads through MiXCR, storing one row per CDR3 protein. The sample gives 100,000 to 150,000 distinct CDR3 sequences, around 7.7% of which show up once; 2% to 3% is in the top ten. Sequences were derived from CD4+ T cells sorted from PBMCs, sampled roughly 10 days after the first yellow fever vaccination. These receptor sequences come from a man aged 18 to 30 who received the YFV17D yellow fever vaccine.

The sample holds many counts of this clonotype. The genes are TRBV12-3 or TRBV12-4 and TRBJ1-5, with D perhaps matching TRBD1 (5 bases). Between the trimmed V and J ends, which lost 3 bases and 3 bases, there was a span of 6 bases. The CDR3 is 13 residues long. As DNA, the CDR3 is TGTGCCAGCAGTTTGGGGGACAATCAGCCCCAGCATTTT. This gives the protein CASSLGDNQPQHF.

This clonotype was observed a handful of times. As DNA, the CDR3 is TGCGCCAGCAGCTTGCTTGGGACTAGCGGGGACCTACAAGAGACCCAGTACTTC. It specifies CASSLLGTSGDLQETQYF. The chain uses TRBV5-1 and TRBJ2-5; 13 nucleotides match TRBD2. V trimming: 1 base; J trimming: 2 bases; junction bases outside the gene matches: 8. The germline V gene encodes CDR1 SGHRS and CDR2 YFSETQ. The CDR3 covers 18 residues.

This clonotype was recorded at least ten times. This sequence joins TRBV11-2 and TRBJ1-3; D is undetermined. The CDR3 is 17 residues long. The V gene lost 5 bases and the J gene lost 0 bases, with 17 bases spanning the gap. The germline V gene has CDR1 SGHAT and CDR2 FQNNGV. CDR3 in amino acids: CASSRNPKGLSGNTIYF. The CDR3, as DNA: TGTGCCAGCAGCCGAAACCCCAAGGGCCTCTCTGGAAACACCATATATTTT.

This clonotype was counted at least ten times. This chain joins TRBV20-1 and TRBJ1-1, with D possibly matching TRBD1 (6 bases). This CDR3 region has 11 residues. Trimming shortened V by 1 base and J by 11 bases, and 11 bases separated the two germline ends. Germline V gene data show CDR1 as DFQATT and CDR2 as SNEGSKA (reference sequence). The CDR3 DNA follows: TGCAGTGCTAGAGCGGGGACACTCGCTTTCTTT. Its protein is CSARAGTLAFF.

This clonotype was observed at least ten times. The rearrangement uses TRBV7-8 and TRBJ2-3; D gene unclear. Between the trimmed V and J ends, which lost 1 base and 2 bases, there was a span of 4 bases. Germline CDR1 is SGHVS and CDR2 is FQNEAQ. The CDR3 consists of 13 residues. CDR3 loop: CASSLETTDTQYF. The CDR3 nucleotides read TGTGCCAGCAGCTTAGAGACCACAGATACGCAGTATTTT.